The TCR beta chain under discussion was sequenced for a study of T cell responses to AZD1222 COVID-19 vaccine. Study-wide background: Doses given second, at about 4 or about 12 weeks, were pooled.

The CDR3 covers 12 residues. The germline V gene has CDR1 SGDLS and CDR2 YYNGEE. V shed 4 bases, J shed 9 bases, and the junction held 4 bases outside the gene matches. This clone was recorded once. Repertoires were generated with immunoSEQ multiplex PCR, while TCRdb's copy carries only in-frame clones and drops some. This table has some 89,000 clones, around nine tenths appearing once. Sequencing was performed on peripheral blood, taken on day 0 of AZD1222 vaccination. This TCR came from an adult in good health. This chain links TRBV9 with TRBJ2-1, with TRBD1 matching over 7 bases. The CDR3 here is CASSPTGIEQFF. CDR3 coding DNA: TGTGCCAGCAGCCCGACAGGGATTGAGCAGTTCTTC.